The subject of this entry is one T cell receptor beta chain. Antigen unknown. Expressed TCRB transcripts were sequenced because the entire RNA isolate underwent reverse transcription. TCRdb keeps only in-frame clones here, not all; method: immunoSEQ multiplex PCR. The profile covers more than 150,000 clones, with around 9% appearing a single time and 0.7% taken by the ten largest. The data were obtained in a study of beta chain features in type 1 diabetes. General study results and limits: Lower insertion and higher deletion counts appeared at VDJ junctions in type 1 diabetes patients. Among all four CD4+ subsets, Type 1 diabetes patients had TCRB CDR3s that were moderately but significantly shorter.

Germline CDR1 is KGHSH and CDR2 is LQKENI. The CDR3 has 15 amino acids. Trimming cost V 2 bases and J 4 bases; bases outside gene matches: 7. Purity exceeded 95% in all sorted populations. V usage is TRBV18 and J usage is TRBJ2-7; 8 bases fit TRBD2. The sample consisted of central memory CD4+ T cells from blood. This TCR was recovered from a woman between 25 and 40 years old with type 1 diabetes. In DNA, the CDR3 is TGTGCCAGCTCACCAGAAAGCGGGAGAAGGTACGAGCAGTACTTC. This translates into CASSPESGRRYEQYF.